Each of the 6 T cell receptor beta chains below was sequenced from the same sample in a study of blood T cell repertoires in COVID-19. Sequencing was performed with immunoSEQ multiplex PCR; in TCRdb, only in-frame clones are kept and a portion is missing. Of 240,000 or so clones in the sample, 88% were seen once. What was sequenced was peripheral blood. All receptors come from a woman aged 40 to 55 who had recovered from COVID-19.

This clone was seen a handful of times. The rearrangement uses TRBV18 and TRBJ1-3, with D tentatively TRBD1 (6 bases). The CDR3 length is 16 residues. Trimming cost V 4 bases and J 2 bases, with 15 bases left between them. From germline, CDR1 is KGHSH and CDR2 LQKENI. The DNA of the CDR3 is TGTGCCAGCTCACACGGGACACCGGTCGCTGGAAACACCATATATTTT. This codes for CASSHGTPVAGNTIYF.

The DNA of the CDR3 is TGTGCCTGGAGTCCCTCGGGAGGGGCAGATACGCAGTATTTT. It yields the protein CAWSPSGGADTQYF. This sequence joins TRBV30 and TRBJ2-3, with 8 bases fitting TRBD2. V was pared by 2 bases and J by 4 bases, with 5 bases of the junction left unmatched. This CDR3 has 14 residues. Germline CDR1 and CDR2: GTSNPN and SVGIG (reference sequence). Looking up the rest from reference TRBV30 and TRBJ2-3 gives the full variable domain: SQTIHQWPATLVQPVGSPLSLECTVEGTSNPNLYWYRQAAGRGLQLLFYSVGIGQISSEVPQNLSASRPQDRQFILSSKKLLLSDSGFYLCAWSPSGGADTQYFGPGTRLTVL.

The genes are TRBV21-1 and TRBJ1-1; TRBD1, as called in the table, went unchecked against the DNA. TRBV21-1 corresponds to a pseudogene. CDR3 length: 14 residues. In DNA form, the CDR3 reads TGTGCCAGCAGCAAAGAGGACACGCCGACTGAAGCTTTCTTT. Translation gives CASSKEDTPTEAFF.

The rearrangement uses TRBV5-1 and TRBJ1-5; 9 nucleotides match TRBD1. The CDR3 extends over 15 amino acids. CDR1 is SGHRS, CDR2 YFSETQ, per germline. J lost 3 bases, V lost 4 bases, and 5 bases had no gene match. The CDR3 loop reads CASSPGTGFNQPQHF. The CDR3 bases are TGCGCCAGCAGCCCCGGGACAGGGTTCAATCAGCCCCAGCATTTT.

CDR3 region: CASSVGPDSPQHF. The CDR3, as DNA: TGTGCCAGCAGCGTAGGGCCCGACAGTCCCCAGCATTTT. The chain links TRBV9 to TRBJ1-5, with D possibly TRBD1 on 5 matching bases. With 0 bases removed from V and 10 bases from J, the gap between germline ends came to 11 bases. Germline values: CDR1 SGDLS, CDR2 YYNGEE. The CDR3 totals 13 residues.

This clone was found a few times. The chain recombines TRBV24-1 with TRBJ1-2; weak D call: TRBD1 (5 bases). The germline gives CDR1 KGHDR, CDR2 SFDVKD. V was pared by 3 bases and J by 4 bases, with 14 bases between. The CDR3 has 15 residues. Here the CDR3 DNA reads TGTGCCACCAGTGATGGGGCAGCCCGCACCTATGGCTACACCTTC. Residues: CATSDGAARTYGYTF.